This T cell receptor beta chain was identified during a study of identical twins. CDR1 is MNHNS, CDR2 SASEGT, per germline. The CDR3 is 15 amino acids. Trimming took 0 bases from V and 5 from J, leaving 13 bases between them. General study findings and limits: Fewer insertions characterized abundant cord blood beta clonotypes, whereas memory repertoires showed none. Weaker excess sharing between twins was seen in beta out-of-frame sequences.

This clonotype was observed many times. What it binds is not known. All of the donors were Caucasians in good health. One entry per CDR3 protein results from TCRdb running MiXCR on the 5' RACE reads. The profile covers about 290,000 distinct CDR3 sequences, with roughly 9.8% appearing a single time and under 7.5% taken by the ten largest. Another study also made use of these data, one on yellow fever vaccine responses in identical twins.

The sequencing sample was made of CD8+ T cells sorted from blood. The source is a woman aged 18-35 years in good health. This chain joins TRBV6-1 and TRBJ2-5; D may be TRBD2 (6 bases). The CDR3 protein is CASSEALGSMETQYF. CDR3 sequence (DNA): TGTGCCAGCAGTGAAGCGCTCGGGAGCATGGAGACCCAGTACTTC.